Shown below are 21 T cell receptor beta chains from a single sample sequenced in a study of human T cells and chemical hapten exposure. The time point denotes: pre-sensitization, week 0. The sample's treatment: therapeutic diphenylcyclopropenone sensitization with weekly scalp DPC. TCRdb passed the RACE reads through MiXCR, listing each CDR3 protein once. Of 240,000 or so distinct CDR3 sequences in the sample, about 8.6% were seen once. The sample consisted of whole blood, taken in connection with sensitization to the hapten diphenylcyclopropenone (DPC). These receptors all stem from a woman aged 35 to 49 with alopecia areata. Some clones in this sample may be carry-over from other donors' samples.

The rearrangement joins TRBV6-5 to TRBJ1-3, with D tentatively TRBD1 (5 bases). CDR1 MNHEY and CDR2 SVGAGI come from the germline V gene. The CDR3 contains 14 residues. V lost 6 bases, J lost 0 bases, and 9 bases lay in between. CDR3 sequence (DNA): TGTGCCAGCAGGGCAGGGCTCTCTGGAAACACCATATATTTT. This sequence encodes CASRAGLSGNTIYF.

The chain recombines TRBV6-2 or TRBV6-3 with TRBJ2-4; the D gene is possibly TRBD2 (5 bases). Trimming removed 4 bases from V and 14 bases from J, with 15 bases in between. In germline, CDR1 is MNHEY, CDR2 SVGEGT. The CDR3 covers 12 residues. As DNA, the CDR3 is TGTGCCAGCAGTTCCCCGGGGTTTGAGAAGTACTTC. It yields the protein CASSSPGFEKYF.

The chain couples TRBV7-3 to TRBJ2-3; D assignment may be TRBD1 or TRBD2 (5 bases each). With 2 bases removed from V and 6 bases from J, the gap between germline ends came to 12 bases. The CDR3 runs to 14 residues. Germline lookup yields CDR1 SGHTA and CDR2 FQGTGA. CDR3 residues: CASSLLGVRDTQYF. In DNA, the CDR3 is TGTGCCAGCAGCTTACTGGGGGTGAGGGATACGCAGTATTTT. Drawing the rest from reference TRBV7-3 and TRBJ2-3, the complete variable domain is GAGVSQTPSNKVTEKGKYVELRCDPISGHTALYWYRQSLGQGPEFLIYFQGTGAADDSGLPNDRFFAVRPEGSVSTLKIQRTERGDSAVYLCASSLLGVRDTQYFGPGTRLTVL.

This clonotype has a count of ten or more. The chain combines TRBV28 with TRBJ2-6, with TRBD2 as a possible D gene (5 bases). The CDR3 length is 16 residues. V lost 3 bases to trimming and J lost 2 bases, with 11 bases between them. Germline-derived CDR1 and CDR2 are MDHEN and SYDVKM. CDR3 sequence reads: CASSFLSGAGANVLTF. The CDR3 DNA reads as TGTGCCAGCAGTTTTCTGTCCGGGGCTGGGGCCAACGTCCTGACTTTC.

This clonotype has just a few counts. The CDR3 is CASSFWGRSPLHF. The CDR3 DNA sequence: TGTGCCAGCAGCTTCTGGGGGCGTTCACCCCTCCACTTT. The V and J genes are TRBV5-4 and TRBJ1-6, with D possibly TRBD1 on 6 matching bases. The length of the CDR3 is 13 residues. Germline V gene lookup returns CDR1 SGHNT and CDR2 YYREEE (reference sequence). With 2 bases removed from V and 9 bases from J, the gap between germline ends came to 9 bases.

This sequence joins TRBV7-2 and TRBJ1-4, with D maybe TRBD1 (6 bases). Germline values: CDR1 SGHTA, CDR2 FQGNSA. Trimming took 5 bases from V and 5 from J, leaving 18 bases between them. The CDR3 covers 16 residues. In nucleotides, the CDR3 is TGTGCCAGCAGCCCACAGGCGGGGGCGCCCAATGAAAAACTGTTTTTT. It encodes CASSPQAGAPNEKLFF.

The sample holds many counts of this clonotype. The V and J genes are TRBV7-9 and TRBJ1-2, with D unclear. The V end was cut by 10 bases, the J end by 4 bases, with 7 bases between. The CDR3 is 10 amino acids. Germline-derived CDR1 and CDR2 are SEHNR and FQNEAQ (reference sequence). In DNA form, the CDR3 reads TGTGCCAAGAACAGCTATGGCTACACCTTC. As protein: CAKNSYGYTF.

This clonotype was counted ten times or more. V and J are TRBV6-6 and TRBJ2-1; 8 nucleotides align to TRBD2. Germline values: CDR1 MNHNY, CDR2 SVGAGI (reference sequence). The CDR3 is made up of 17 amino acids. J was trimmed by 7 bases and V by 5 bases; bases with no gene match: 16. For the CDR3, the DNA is TGTGCCAGCAGTCTCAGGCAAAGCGGGAGTGGAGGGAATGAGCAGTTCTTC. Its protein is CASSLRQSGSGGNEQFF.

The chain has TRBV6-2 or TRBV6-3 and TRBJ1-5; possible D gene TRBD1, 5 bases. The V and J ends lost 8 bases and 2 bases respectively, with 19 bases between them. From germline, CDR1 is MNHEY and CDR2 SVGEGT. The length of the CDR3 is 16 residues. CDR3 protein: CASRPLRGLGNQPQHF. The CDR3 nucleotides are TGTGCCAGCCGGCCCCTTAGGGGACTGGGCAATCAGCCCCAGCATTTT.

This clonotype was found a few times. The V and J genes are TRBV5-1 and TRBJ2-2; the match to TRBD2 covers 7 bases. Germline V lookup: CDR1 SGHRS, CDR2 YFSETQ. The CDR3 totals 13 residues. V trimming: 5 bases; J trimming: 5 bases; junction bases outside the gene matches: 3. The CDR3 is CASRREFTGELFF. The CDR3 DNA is TGCGCCAGCAGGCGGGAGTTTACCGGGGAGCTGTTTTTT.

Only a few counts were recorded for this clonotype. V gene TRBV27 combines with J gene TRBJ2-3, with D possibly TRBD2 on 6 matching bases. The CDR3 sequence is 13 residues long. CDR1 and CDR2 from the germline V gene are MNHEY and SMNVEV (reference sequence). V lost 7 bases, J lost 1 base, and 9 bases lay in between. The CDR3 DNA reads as TGTGCCAGCAAAGCTAGCGGCACAGATACGCAGTATTTT. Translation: CASKASGTDTQYF.

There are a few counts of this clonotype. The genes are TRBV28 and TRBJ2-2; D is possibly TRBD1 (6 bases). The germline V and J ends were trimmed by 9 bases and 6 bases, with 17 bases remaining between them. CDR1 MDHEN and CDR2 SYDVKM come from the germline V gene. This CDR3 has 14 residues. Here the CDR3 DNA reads TGTGCCAGTGGTGCAGGGGATATGGCCGGGGAGCTGTTTTTT. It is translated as CASGAGDMAGELFF.

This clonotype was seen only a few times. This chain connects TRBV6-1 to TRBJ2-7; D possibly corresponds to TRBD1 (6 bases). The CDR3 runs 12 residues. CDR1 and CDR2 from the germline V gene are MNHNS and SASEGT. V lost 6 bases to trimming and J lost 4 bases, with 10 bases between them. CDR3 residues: CASRAGVYEQYF. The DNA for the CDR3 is TGTGCCAGCAGGGCAGGGGTATACGAGCAGTACTTC.

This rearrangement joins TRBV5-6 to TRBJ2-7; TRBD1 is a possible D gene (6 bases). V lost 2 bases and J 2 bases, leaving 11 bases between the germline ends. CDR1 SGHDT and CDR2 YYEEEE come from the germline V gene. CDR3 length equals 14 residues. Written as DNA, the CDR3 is TGTGCCAGCAGCTTAGGGACAACCACCTACGAGCAGTACTTC. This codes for CASSLGTTTYEQYF.

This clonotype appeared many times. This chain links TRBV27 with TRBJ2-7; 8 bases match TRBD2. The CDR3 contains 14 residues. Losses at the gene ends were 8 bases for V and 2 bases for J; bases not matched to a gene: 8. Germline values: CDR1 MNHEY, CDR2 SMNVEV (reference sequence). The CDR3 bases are TGTGCCAGCCACCCCGGGACTAGGCCCTACGAGCAGTACTTC. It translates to CASHPGTRPYEQYF.

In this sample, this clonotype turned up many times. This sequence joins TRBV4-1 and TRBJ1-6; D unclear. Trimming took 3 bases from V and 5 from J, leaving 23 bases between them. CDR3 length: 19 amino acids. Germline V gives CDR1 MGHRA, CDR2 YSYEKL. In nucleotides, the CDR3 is TGCGCCAGCAGCCAGGTCCCTATTATACGAAACCCTGATAATTCACCCCTCCACTTT. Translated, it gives CASSQVPIIRNPDNSPLHF.

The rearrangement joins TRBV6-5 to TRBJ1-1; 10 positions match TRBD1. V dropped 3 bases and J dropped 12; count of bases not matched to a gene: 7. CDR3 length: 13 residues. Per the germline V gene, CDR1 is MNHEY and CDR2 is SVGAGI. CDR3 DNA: TGTGCCAGCAGTTATGAAGGGACAGGGGAAACTTTCTTT. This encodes CASSYEGTGETFF.

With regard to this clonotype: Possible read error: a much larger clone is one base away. The CDR3 region is CASSRSRRGNIQYF. Written as DNA, the CDR3 is TGTGCCAGCAGCCGTAGCAGGAGGGGAAACATTCAGTACTTC. V and J are TRBV28 and TRBJ2-4; tentatively, D is TRBD2 (6 bases). Germline values: CDR1 MDHEN, CDR2 SYDVKM. Between the trimmed V and J ends, which lost 6 bases and 6 bases, there was a span of 15 bases. The CDR3 consists of 14 residues.

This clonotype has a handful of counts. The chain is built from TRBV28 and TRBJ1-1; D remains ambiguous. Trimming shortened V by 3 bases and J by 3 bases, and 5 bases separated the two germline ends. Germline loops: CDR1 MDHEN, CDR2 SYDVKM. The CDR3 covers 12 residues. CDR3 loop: CASSFSDTEAFF. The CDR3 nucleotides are TGTGCCAGCAGTTTTTCAGACACTGAAGCTTTCTTT.

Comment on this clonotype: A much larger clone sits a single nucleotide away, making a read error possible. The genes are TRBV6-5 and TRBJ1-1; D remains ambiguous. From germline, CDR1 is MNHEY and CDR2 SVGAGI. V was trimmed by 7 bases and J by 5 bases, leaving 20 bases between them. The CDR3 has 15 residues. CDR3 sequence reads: CASTPLIFSETEAFF. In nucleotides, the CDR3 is TGTGCCAGCACCCCCTTGATCTTTTCTGAAACTGAAGCTTTCTTT.

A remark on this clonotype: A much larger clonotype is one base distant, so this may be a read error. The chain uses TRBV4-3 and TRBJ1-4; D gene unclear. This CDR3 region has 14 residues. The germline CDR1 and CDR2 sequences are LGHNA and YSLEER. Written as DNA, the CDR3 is TGCGACAGCAGCCAAGATAAGATGGGTGAAAAACTGTTTTTT. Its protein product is CDSSQDKMGEKLFF.